This TCR beta chain was identified in a study of blood T cell repertoires in COVID-19. Study information: Material from acute and convalescent COVID-19 was sourced from the United States, Italy and Spain.

Method: immunoSEQ multiplex PCR; TCRdb's copy keeps in-frame clones and lacks some. The profile shows about 330,000 clones, approximately 89% of them singletons. Residents of under 25 US areas, aged roughly 18 to 89 years, made up the participants. J lost 4 bases, V lost 4 bases, and 4 bases had no gene match. The CDR3 is 14 amino acids. The germline CDR1 and CDR2 sequences are SGHVS and FQNEAQ. This sequence was found in a man aged 25 to 45 who had recovered from COVID-19. The material sequenced was PBMCs or T cells enriched from blood (not recorded which). The rearrangement joins TRBV7-8 to TRBJ2-7; 10 nucleotides align to TRBD1. The CDR3: CASSWTGGRYEQYF. The CDR3 DNA reads TGTGCCAGCAGCTGGACAGGGGGAAGATACGAGCAGTACTTC.